This is a list of T cell receptor beta chains from one sample in a study of identical twins. MiXCR, applied by TCRdb to the 5' RACE reads, yields one record per CDR3 protein. The data contain approximately 250,000 distinct CDR3 sequences, 5.5% to 7.5% of them singletons. Another study also made use of these data, one on T cells expressing NK-cell markers.

Specimen: CD8+ T cells sorted from blood. The receptors were gathered from a woman younger than 35 in good health. Each CDR3 is given with its conserved first and last residue. The D gene is left open where the match is weak. Only part of the rows carry a size: once, few, many, or a class if the clone is expanded.

v_call	clone_size	j_call	d_call	cdr3_aa	cdr3_nt
TRBV24-1	few	TRBJ2-3	TRBD2	CATSDPAGDKDTQYF	TGTGCCACCAGTGATCCAGCGGGAGATAAAGATACGCAGTATTTT
TRBV6-1	many	TRBJ2-7	-	CASSPSSPYYEQYF	TGTGCCAGCAGCCCAAGCTCCCCATACTACGAGCAGTACTTC
TRBV5-5	-	TRBJ2-2	-	CASSVGGAQTGELFF	TGTGCCAGCAGCGTCGGAGGGGCTCAAACCGGGGAGCTGTTTTTT
TRBV7-9	many	TRBJ2-7	-	CASIGDPFYEQYF	TGTGCCAGCATCGGGGACCCTTTCTACGAGCAGTACTTC
TRBV27	few	TRBJ2-6	-	CASRTAGANVLTF	TGTGCCAGCAGGACAGCTGGGGCCAACGTCCTGACTTTC
TRBV10-3	few	TRBJ1-1	-	CATRMGARTEAFF	TGTGCCACCCGGATGGGGGCCCGAACTGAAGCTTTCTTT
TRBV4-1	many	TRBJ2-7	TRBD2	CASSPGGGRNYEQYF	TGCGCCAGCAGCCCCGGGGGGGGCAGAAACTACGAGCAGTACTTC
TRBV29-1	-	TRBJ1-1	-	CSVRGRGGTEAFF	TGCAGCGTCCGCGGGAGGGGAGGGACTGAAGCTTTCTTT
TRBV12-5	few	TRBJ2-1	-	CASKAGVARNEQFF	TGTGCTAGTAAGGCCGGCGTGGCGAGGAATGAGCAGTTCTTC
TRBV6-2/TRBV6-3	few	TRBJ1-1	TRBD1	CASILLPGTGGGTEAFF	TGTGCCAGCATCTTACTCCCCGGGACAGGGGGAGGAACTGAAGCTTTCTTT
TRBV12-3/TRBV12-4	many	TRBJ2-1	-	CASSGGEQFF	TGTGCCAGCAGTGGAGGAGAGCAGTTCTTC
TRBV4-3	many	TRBJ2-2	-	CASSQEGPPAANTGELFF	TGCGCCAGCAGCCAAGAAGGGCCCCCAGCGGCGAACACCGGGGAGCTGTTTTTT
TRBV3-1	-	TRBJ2-7	TRBD1	CASRQQGAGTYEQYF	TGTGCCAGCAGACAACAGGGGGCGGGAACCTACGAGCAGTACTTC
TRBV2	-	TRBJ2-3	-	CASSDFCF	TGTGCCAGCAGTGATTTCTGTTTT
TRBV5-1	few	TRBJ2-1	-	CASSSTGHPHNEQFF	TGCGCCAGCAGCTCGACTGGACACCCCCACAATGAGCAGTTCTTC
TRBV27	-	TRBJ2-2	-	CASTFPTAVNTGELFF	TGTGCCAGCACTTTCCCCACGGCAGTGAACACCGGGGAGCTGTTTTTT
TRBV30	few	TRBJ2-2	TRBD1	CAWSVPGQGARGGELFF	TGTGCCTGGAGTGTTCCGGGACAGGGGGCGCGGGGCGGGGAGCTGTTTTTT
TRBV7-2	few	TRBJ2-1	-	CASTQTSSNEQFF	TGTGCCAGCACCCAAACTAGTTCGAATGAGCAGTTCTTC
TRBV6-5	few	TRBJ2-1	-	CASSSSRYEQFF	TGTGCCAGCAGCTCCTCCCGTTACGAGCAGTTCTTC
TRBV3-1	many	TRBJ2-1	TRBD2	CASSFGTTDASEQFF	TGTGCCAGCAGCTTTGGGACTACGGATGCCAGTGAGCAGTTCTTC
TRBV9	many	TRBJ2-1	TRBD2	CASSPWTSGGSGEQFF	TGTGCCAGCAGCCCGTGGACTAGCGGGGGGTCGGGTGAGCAGTTCTTC
TRBV6-2/TRBV6-3	few	TRBJ1-2	-	CASTPHRAWDYGYTF	TGTGCCAGCACCCCGCACAGGGCTTGGGACTATGGCTACACCTTC
TRBV5-1	many	TRBJ2-2	TRBD1	CASSLYPQGAGELFF	TGCGCCAGCAGCTTGTACCCTCAGGGGGCCGGGGAGCTGTTTTTT
TRBV27	-	TRBJ2-7	-	CASSPDVSLFYEQYF	TGTGCCAGCAGTCCGGACGTAAGCCTGTTCTACGAGCAGTACTTC
TRBV13	-	TRBJ1-2	-	CASSSNPSTEKDGYTF	TGTGCCAGCAGCTCGAACCCGTCGACTGAGAAGGATGGCTACACCTTC
TRBV4-1	-	TRBJ2-7	TRBD1	CASSRPVRGLVEQYF	TGCGCCAGCAGCCGCCCGGTCAGGGGGCTCGTTGAGCAGTACTTC
TRBV20-1	-	TRBJ2-7	-	CSARGRLSYEQYF	TGCAGTGCTAGGGGTCGACTCTCCTACGAGCAGTACTTC
TRBV29-1	many	TRBJ2-1	TRBD2	CSVEGLAGVYNEQFF	TGCAGCGTGGAGGGACTAGCGGGGGTATACAATGAGCAGTTCTTC
TRBV12-3/TRBV12-4	many	TRBJ2-5	-	CASSPGGAETQYF	TGTGCCAGCAGCCCTGGGGGGGCGGAGACCCAGTACTTC
TRBV9	few	TRBJ2-5	TRBD1	CASSSPPESDRVEETQYF	TGTGCCAGCAGCTCCCCCCCGGAATCCGACAGGGTTGAGGAGACCCAGTACTTC
TRBV11-2	few	TRBJ1-6	TRBD1	CASSKDRRDSPLHF	TGTGCCAGCAGCAAGGACAGGCGGGATTCACCCCTCCACTTT
TRBV29-1	-	TRBJ2-3	-	CSVGQESTDTQYF	TGCAGCGTGGGTCAGGAGAGCACAGATACGCAGTATTTT
TRBV3-1	-	TRBJ2-1	-	CASSQKGYPNNEQFF	TGTGCCAGCAGCCAAAAGGGTTACCCTAATAATGAGCAGTTCTTC